This TCR beta chain is from a study of T cells after yellow fever vaccination. Study-level points and caveats: Post-booster reappearance was seen for most primary-vaccination clones (96% CD4, roughly 91% CD8). When the response was secondary, it was weaker but reached its peak faster, day 5 versus 15.

TCR cDNA, made by 5'RACE template switching, carried an added universal primer site and UMIs. TCRdb used MiXCR to reprocess the 5' RACE reads, holding one entry per CDR3 protein. In the table there are some 290,000 distinct CDR3 sequences, approximately 11% of which are singletons. In the case of this clonotype: Its antigen is undetermined.

The length of the CDR3 is 15 residues. The J segment lost 2 bases and the V segment lost 5 bases, leaving 6 bases of the junction unmatched. CDR1 is MNHNS and CDR2 is SASEGT in the germline V gene. The starting material was CD4+ T cells sorted from PBMCs, obtained 45 days after the yellow fever booster vaccination. The V gene is TRBV6-1, the J gene TRBJ2-7; TRBD1 agrees at 10 bases. The sequence was obtained from a man between 18 and 35 years old who received the YFV17D yellow fever vaccine. CDR3 in amino acids: CASSPGTGVPYEQYF. The CDR3 bases are TGTGCCAGCAGTCCCGGGACAGGGGTTCCCTACGAGCAGTACTTC.